What follows are 5 T cell receptor beta chains derived from one specimen sequenced in a study of identifying expanded T cells in peripheral blood. The protocol was immunoSEQ multiplex PCR, while the TCRdb copy is restricted to in-frame clones and leaves out a portion. The profile shows tens of thousands of clones, approximately 88% of them singletons. The material sequenced was blood. Source of these receptors: a person aged 18 to 70 in good health.

The gene calls are TRBV4-2 and TRBJ2-6; perhaps TRBD1 as D (5 bases). The CDR3 spans 17 residues. In germline, CDR1 is LGHNA, CDR2 YNFKEQ. Between the trimmed V and J ends, which lost 0 bases and 1 base, there was a span of 10 bases. DNA of the CDR3: TGTGCCAGCAGCCAAGACCAGGGTTGGTCTGGGGCCAACGTCCTGACTTTC. Its translation: CASSQDQGWSGANVLTF.

The V call is TRBV9, the J call TRBJ2-5; D uncertain. CDR3 size: 13 residues. Trimming shortened V by 0 bases and J by 5 bases, and 8 bases separated the two germline ends. CDR1 and CDR2 from the germline V gene are SGDLS and YYNGEE. The CDR3 spells CASSVEPFETQYF. CDR3 DNA sequence: TGTGCCAGCAGCGTAGAACCCTTCGAGACCCAGTACTTC.

This clone has only a few counts. The chain links TRBV4-3 to TRBJ2-7, with TRBD1 matching 9 bases. This CDR3 region has 15 residues. Trimming cost V 0 bases and J 5 bases; bases outside gene matches: 5. CDR1 and CDR2 (germline): LGHNA, YSLEER. CDR3 sequence (DNA): TGCGCCAGCAGCCAAGATGGGACAGGGACGAACGAGCAGTACTTC. Amino acid sequence: CASSQDGTGTNEQYF.

This clone came up a few times. J is TRBJ2-7 and V is TRBV7-8; D uncertain. Germline V gives CDR1 SGHVS, CDR2 FQNEAQ. The CDR3 sequence is 13 residues long. Trimming took off 4 bases at V and 3 bases at J, with 10 bases between the two ends. The CDR3 region is CASSWRVIYEQYF. In DNA, the CDR3 is TGTGCCAGCAGCTGGAGAGTCATCTACGAGCAGTACTTC.

The chain employs TRBV14 and TRBJ2-1, with D tentatively TRBD1 (5 bases). The germline V and J ends were trimmed by 5 bases and 0 bases, with 20 bases remaining between them. CDR1 is SGHDN, CDR2 FVKESK, per germline. The length of the CDR3 is 18 residues. CDR3 DNA: TGTGCCAGCAGCTTAACTAATTATGGGGCAAGCTCCTACAATGAGCAGTTCTTC. This gives the protein CASSLTNYGASSYNEQFF.